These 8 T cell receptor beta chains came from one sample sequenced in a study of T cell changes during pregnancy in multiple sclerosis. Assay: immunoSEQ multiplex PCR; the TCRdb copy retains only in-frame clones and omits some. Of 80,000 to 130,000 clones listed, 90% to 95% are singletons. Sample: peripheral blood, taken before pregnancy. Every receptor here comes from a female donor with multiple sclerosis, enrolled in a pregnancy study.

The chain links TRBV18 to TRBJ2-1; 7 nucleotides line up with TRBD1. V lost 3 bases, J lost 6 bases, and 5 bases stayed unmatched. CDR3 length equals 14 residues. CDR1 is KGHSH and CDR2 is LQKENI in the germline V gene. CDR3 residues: CASSPVRQGNEQFF. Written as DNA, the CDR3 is TGTGCCAGCTCACCTGTCCGACAGGGCAATGAGCAGTTCTTC. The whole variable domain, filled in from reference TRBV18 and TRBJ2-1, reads NAGVMQNPRHLVRRRGQEARLRCSPMKGHSHVYWYRQLPEEGLKFMVYLQKENIIDESGMPKERFSAEFPKEGPSILRIQQVVRGDSAAYFCASSPVRQGNEQFFGPGTRLTVL.

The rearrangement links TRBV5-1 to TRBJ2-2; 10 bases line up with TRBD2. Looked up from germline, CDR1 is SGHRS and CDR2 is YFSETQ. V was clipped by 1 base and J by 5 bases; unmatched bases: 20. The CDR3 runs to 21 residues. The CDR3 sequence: CASSLIVSSGRPPTLTGELFF. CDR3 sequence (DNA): TGCGCCAGCAGCTTGATTGTTAGTAGCGGGAGGCCCCCAACACTGACCGGGGAGCTGTTTTTT.

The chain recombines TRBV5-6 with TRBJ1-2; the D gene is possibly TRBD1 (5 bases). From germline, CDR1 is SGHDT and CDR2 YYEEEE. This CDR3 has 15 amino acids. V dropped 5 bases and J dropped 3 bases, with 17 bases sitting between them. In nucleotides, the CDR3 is TGTGCCAGCAGTAATTGGGGCCGTAAAGACTATGGCTACACCTTC. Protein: CASSNWGRKDYGYTF.

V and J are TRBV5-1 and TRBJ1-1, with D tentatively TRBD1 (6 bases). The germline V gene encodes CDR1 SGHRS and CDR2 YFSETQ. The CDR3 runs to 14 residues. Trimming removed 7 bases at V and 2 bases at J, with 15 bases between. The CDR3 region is CASGPRGENTEAFF. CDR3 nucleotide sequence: TGCGCCAGCGGGCCCAGGGGCGAAAACACTGAAGCTTTCTTT. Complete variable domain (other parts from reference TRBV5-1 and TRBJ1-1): KAGVTQTPRYLIKTRGQQVTLSCSPISGHRSVSWYQQTPGQGLQFLFEYFSETQRNKGNFPGRFSGRQFSNSRSEMNVSTLELGDSALYLCASGPRGENTEAFFGQGTRLTVV.

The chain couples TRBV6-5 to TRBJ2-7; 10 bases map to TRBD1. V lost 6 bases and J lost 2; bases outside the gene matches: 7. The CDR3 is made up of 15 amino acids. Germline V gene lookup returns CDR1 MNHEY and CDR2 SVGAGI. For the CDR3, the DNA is TGTGCCAGCAGGGCGGACAGGGGGTACCCCTACGAGCAGTACTTC. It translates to CASRADRGYPYEQYF.

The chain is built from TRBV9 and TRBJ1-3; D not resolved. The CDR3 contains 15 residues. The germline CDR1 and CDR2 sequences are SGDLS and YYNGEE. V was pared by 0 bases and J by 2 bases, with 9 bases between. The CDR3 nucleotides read TGTGCCAGCAGCGTAGGAGGTAGGACTGGAAACACCATATATTTT. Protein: CASSVGGRTGNTIYF.

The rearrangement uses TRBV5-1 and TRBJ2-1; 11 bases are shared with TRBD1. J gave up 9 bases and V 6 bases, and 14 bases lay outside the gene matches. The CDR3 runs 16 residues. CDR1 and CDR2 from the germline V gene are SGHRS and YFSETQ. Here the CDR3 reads CASTPVMGQGGGEQFF. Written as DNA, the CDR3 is TGCGCCAGCACCCCGGTCATGGGACAGGGGGGAGGTGAGCAGTTCTTC. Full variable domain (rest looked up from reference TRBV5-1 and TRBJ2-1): KAGVTQTPRYLIKTRGQQVTLSCSPISGHRSVSWYQQTPGQGLQFLFEYFSETQRNKGNFPGRFSGRQFSNSRSEMNVSTLELGDSALYLCASTPVMGQGGGEQFFGPGTRLTVL.

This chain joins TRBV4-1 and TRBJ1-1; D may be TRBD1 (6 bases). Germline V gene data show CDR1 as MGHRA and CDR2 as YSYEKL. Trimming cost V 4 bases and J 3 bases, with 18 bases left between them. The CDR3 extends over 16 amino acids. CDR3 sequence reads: CASSPLAHRVYTEAFF. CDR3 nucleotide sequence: TGCGCCAGCAGCCCCCTAGCTCACAGGGTTTACACTGAAGCTTTCTTT.